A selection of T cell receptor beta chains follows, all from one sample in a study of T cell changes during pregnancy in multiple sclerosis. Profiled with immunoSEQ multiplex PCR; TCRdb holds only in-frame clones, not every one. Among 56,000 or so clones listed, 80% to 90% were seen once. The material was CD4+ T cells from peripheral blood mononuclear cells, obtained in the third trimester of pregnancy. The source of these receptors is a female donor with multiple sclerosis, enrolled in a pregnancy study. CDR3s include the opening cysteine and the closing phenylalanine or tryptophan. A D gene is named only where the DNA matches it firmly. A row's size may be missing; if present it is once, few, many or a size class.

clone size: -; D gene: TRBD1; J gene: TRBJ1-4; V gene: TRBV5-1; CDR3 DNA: TGCGCCAGCAGCCGGGGAACAGGGGGCCGGGAAAAACTGTTTTTT; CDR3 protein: CASSRGTGGREKLFF
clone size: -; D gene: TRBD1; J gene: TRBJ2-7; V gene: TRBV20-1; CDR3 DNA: TGCAGGGGGACAGGGGGCAACGAGCAGTACTTC; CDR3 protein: CRGTGGNEQYF
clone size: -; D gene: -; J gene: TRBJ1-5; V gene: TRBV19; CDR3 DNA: TGTGCCAGTAGTCCAGGGGTCGGGCAGCCCCAGCATTTT; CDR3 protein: CASSPGVGQPQHF
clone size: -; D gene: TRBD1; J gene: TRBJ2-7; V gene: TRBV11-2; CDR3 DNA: TGTGCCAGCAGCTCGCGACAGGGTCCCAGGGAACAGTACTTC; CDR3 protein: CASSSRQGPREQYF
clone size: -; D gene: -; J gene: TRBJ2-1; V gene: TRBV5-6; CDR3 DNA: TGTGCCAGCAGCTTGTATGGCGGTCCCTACAATGAGCAGTTCTTC; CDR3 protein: CASSLYGGPYNEQFF
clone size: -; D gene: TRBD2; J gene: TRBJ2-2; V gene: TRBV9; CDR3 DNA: TGTGCCAGCAGCGCAGAGAGACTAGCGGACACCGGGGAGCTGTTTTTT; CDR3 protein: CASSAERLADTGELFF
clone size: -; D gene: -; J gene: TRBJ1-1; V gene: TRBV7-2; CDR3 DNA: TGTGCCAGCAGCTTAGCACTGAGGAGGACTGAAGCTTTCTTT; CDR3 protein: CASSLALRRTEAFF
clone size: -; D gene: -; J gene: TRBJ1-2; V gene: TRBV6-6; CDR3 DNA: TGTGCCAGCAGTATGGGGAGCGGGATTTATGGCTACACCTTC; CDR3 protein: CASSMGSGIYGYTF
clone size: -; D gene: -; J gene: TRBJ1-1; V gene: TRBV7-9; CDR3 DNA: TGTGCCAGCAGCTTAGCCAGGGAGAACACTGAAGCTTTCTTT; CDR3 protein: CASSLARENTEAFF
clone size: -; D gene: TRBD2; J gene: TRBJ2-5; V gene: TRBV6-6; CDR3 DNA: TGTGCCAGCAGTGGGGGGGGAGAGACCCAGTACTTC; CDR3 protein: CASSGGGETQYF
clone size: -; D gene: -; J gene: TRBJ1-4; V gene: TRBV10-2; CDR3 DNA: TGCGCCAGCAGCGACAGGTTGGAAAAACTGTTTTTT; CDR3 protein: CASSDRLEKLFF
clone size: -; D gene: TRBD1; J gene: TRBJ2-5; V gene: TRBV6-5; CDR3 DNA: TGTGCCAGCACCAACCCGGGACAGGGGAAGGAGACCCAGTACTTC; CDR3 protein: CASTNPGQGKETQYF
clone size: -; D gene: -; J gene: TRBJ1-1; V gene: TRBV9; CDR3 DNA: TGTGCCAGCAGCGTAGGGGGAGGACACGGAAACACTGAAGCTTTCTTT; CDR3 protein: CASSVGGGHGNTEAFF
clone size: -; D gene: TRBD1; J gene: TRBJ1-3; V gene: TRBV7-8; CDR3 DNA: TGTGCCAGCAGCCCACGGACAGGGAATCAAGGAAACACCATATATTTT; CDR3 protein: CASSPRTGNQGNTIYF
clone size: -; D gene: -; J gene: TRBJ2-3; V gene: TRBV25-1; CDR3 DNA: TGTGCCAGCAACCTCGCTCAGGGTACGCAGTATTTT; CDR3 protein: CASNLAQGTQYF
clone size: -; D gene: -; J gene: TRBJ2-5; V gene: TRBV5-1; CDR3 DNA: TGCGCCAGCAGCTTAATTACGACAGGTCAAGAGACCCAGTACTTC; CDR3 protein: CASSLITTGQETQYF
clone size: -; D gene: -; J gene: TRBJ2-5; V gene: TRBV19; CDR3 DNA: TGTGCCAGTAGTTCGGTCCCGCGAACCTTCCAAGAGACCCAGTACTTC; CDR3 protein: CASSSVPRTFQETQYF
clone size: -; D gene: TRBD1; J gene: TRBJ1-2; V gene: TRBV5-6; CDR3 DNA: TGTGCCAGCAGCAAACAGCCGGGACAGGGTGGCTACACCTTC; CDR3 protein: CASSKQPGQGGYTF
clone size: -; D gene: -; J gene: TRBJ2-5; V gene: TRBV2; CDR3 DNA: TGTGCCAGCAGTGCTGTCCAGGGGATGGCTGAGACCCAGTACTTC; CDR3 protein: CASSAVQGMAETQYF
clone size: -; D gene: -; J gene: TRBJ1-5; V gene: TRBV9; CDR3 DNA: TGTGCCAGCAGCGTAGGAATCGGGGAAAATCAGCCCCAGCATTTT; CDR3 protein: CASSVGIGENQPQHF
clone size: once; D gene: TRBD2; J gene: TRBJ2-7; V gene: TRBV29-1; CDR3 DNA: TGCAGCGTCAGTGAGACTAGCGGGCAGAGGGAGCAGTACTTC; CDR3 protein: CSVSETSGQREQYF
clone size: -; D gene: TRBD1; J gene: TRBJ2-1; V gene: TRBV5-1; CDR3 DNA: TGCGCCAGCAGCCCTGGGACAGGGGGACAAGAGCAGTTCTTC; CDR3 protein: CASSPGTGGQEQFF
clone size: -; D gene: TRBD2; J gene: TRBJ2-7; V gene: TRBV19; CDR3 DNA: TGTGCCAGTAGGACTAGCGGGAGGGCCTCGGAGCAGTACTTC; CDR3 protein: CASRTSGRASEQYF
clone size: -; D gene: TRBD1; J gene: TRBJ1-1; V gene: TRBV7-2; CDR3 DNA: TGTGCCAGCAGCCCACAGGGGGCAGGAGCTTTCTTT; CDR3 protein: CASSPQGAGAFF
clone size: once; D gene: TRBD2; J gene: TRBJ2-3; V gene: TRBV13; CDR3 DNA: TGTGCCAGCAGCTTAACGGGAGGGCCGTATGATACGCAGTATTTT; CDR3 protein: CASSLTGGPYDTQYF
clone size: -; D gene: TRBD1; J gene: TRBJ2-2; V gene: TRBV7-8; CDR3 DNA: TGTGCCAGCATCATGGGACAGGCGAGCGCCGGGGAGCTGTTTTTT; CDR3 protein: CASIMGQASAGELFF
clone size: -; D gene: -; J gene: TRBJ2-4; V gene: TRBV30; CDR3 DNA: TGTGCCTGGAGTTTTAGATTAGCCAAAAACATTCAGTACTTC; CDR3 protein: CAWSFRLAKNIQYF